The 19 T cell receptor beta chains in this list originate from one sample, sequenced in a study of blood T cell repertoires in COVID-19. Clones were read by immunoSEQ multiplex PCR, and TCRdb kept only the in-frame ones, dropping some. The sample includes around 150,000 clones, 70% to 80% of them seen just once. Sequenced input: peripheral blood. Receptor source: a man aged 50 to 59 with acute or convalescent COVID-19.

This chain joins TRBV4-2 and TRBJ2-6; 10 bases align to TRBD1. The CDR3 length is 19 residues. The germline CDR1 and CDR2 sequences are LGHNA and YNFKEQ. Trimming took 0 bases from V and 0 from J; bases not matched to a gene: 5. Here the CDR3 DNA reads TGTGCCAGCAGCCAAGACTCCGGGACAGGGGCCTCTGGGGCCAACGTCCTGACTTTC. This sequence encodes CASSQDSGTGASGANVLTF.

This chain connects TRBV4-1 to TRBJ2-1; 13 nucleotides match TRBD2. Germline lookup yields CDR1 MGHRA and CDR2 YSYEKL. The CDR3 has 15 amino acids. V was clipped by 3 bases and J by 8 bases; unmatched bases: 4. The CDR3 is CASSHTSGGAYEQFF. CDR3 in DNA: TGCGCCAGCAGCCATACTAGCGGGGGGGCCTATGAGCAGTTCTTC.

The V and J genes are TRBV18 and TRBJ1-1; no firm D call. Trimming took 2 bases from V and 4 from J, leaving 17 bases between them. Germline V gene lookup returns CDR1 KGHSH and CDR2 LQKENI. This CDR3 is built from 16 residues. CDR3 coding DNA: TGTGCCAGCTCACCAGTACGAGGGTCGGGAAGCACTGAAGCTTTCTTT. Translating gives CASSPVRGSGSTEAFF. Together with reference TRBV18 and TRBJ1-1, the CDR3 gives the full variable domain: NAGVMQNPRHLVRRRGQEARLRCSPMKGHSHVYWYRQLPEEGLKFMVYLQKENIIDESGMPKERFSAEFPKEGPSILRIQQVVRGDSAAYFCASSPVRGSGSTEAFFGQGTRLTVV.

The chain has TRBV18 and TRBJ1-2; no firm D call. Germline V gives CDR1 KGHSH, CDR2 LQKENI. With 2 bases removed from V and 3 bases from J, the gap between germline ends came to 7 bases. CDR3 size: 13 residues. CDR3 sequence reads: CASSPGEHYGYTF. Written as DNA, the CDR3 is TGTGCCAGCTCACCAGGGGAGCACTATGGCTACACCTTC.

The chain employs TRBV10-3 and TRBJ2-5, with 13 nucleotides matching TRBD2. CDR1 and CDR2 from the germline V gene are ENHRY and SYGVKD. The ends lost 6 bases at V and 3 bases at J; junction bases unmatched: 4. CDR3 size: 15 residues. CDR3 DNA sequence: TGTGCCATCAGGCCGGGACTAGCGGGGAAAGAGACCCAGTACTTC. Its protein product is CAIRPGLAGKETQYF.

This chain uses TRBV5-5 with TRBJ2-3, with a weak D call TRBD2 (5 bases). Trimming removed 3 bases at V and 2 bases at J, with 10 bases between. Germline V gives CDR1 SGHKS, CDR2 YYEKEE (reference sequence). This CDR3 has 14 residues. CDR3 nucleotide sequence: TGTGCCAGCAGCTACTGGACTTCCACAGATACGCAGTATTTT. This translates into CASSYWTSTDTQYF.

In DNA, the CDR3 is TGTGCCAGCTGGACAGACCAGAACACTGAAGCTTTCTTT. This encodes CASWTDQNTEAFF. The chain recombines TRBV6-5 with TRBJ1-1; TRBD1 is a possible D gene (6 bases). Trimming removed 8 bases from V and 1 base from J, with 11 bases in between. CDR3 length: 13 amino acids. Germline CDR1 reads MNHEY; CDR2 reads SVGAGI.

In its sample, this clone was seen a few times. The chain couples TRBV7-9 to TRBJ1-1; no firm D call. CDR3 length: 11 residues. V was trimmed by 6 bases and J by 7 bases, leaving 9 bases between them. CDR1 and CDR2 (germline): SEHNR, FQNEAQ (reference sequence). The CDR3 here is CASSQEHEAFF. CDR3 DNA: TGTGCCAGCAGTCAGGAACATGAAGCTTTCTTT.

This chain joins TRBV12-5 and TRBJ1-5; no clear D gene. V lost 4 bases and J 6 bases, leaving 7 bases between the germline ends. The germline gives CDR1 LGHNT, CDR2 FRNRAP. This CDR3 is built from 12 residues. This chain's CDR3 is CASGSEIQPQHF. For the CDR3, the DNA is TGTGCTAGTGGTTCGGAGATTCAGCCCCAGCATTTT.

The J gene is TRBJ2-6, the V gene TRBV7-6; D is ambiguous. Trimming cost V 5 bases and J 0 bases, with 14 bases left between them. Germline V gives CDR1 SGHVS, CDR2 FNYEAQ. The CDR3 is made up of 17 amino acids. The CDR3 sequence is CASSRGTMNSGANVLTF. CDR3 nucleotides: TGTGCCAGCAGCAGAGGTACGATGAACTCTGGGGCCAACGTCCTGACTTTC.

This clone was detected ten times or more. The chain joins TRBV9 to TRBJ2-3; 13 bases align to TRBD2. The CDR3 is made up of 15 amino acids. V was clipped by 4 bases and J by 5 bases; unmatched bases: 4. Per the germline V gene, CDR1 is SGDLS and CDR2 is YYNGEE. The CDR3 loop reads CASSTRLAGGDTQYF. The CDR3 DNA reads as TGTGCCAGCAGCACTCGACTAGCGGGGGGAGATACGCAGTATTTT.

J is TRBJ2-1 and V is TRBV11-1; 9 bases are shared with TRBD1. Germline lookup yields CDR1 SGHAT and CDR2 FQDESV (reference sequence). The CDR3 is made up of 12 amino acids. After removal of 8 bases from V and 7 bases from J, the junction contained 3 bases not matched to a gene. The DNA of the CDR3 is TGTGCCAGCGGACAGGGGCTGAATGAGCAGTTCTTC. Translation gives CASGQGLNEQFF.

The chain has TRBV2 and TRBJ1-3; 8 bases agree with TRBD1. Germline CDR1 SNHLY, CDR2 FYNNEI. V lost 6 bases to trimming and J lost 5 bases; unmatched junction nucleotides: 3. The CDR3 runs to 13 residues. The CDR3 loop is CASRGQDRNTIYF. The DNA for the CDR3 is TGTGCCAGCAGGGGACAGGATAGAAACACCATATATTTT.

This chain joins TRBV18 and TRBJ1-1; the match to TRBD1 covers 10 bases. The J segment lost 0 bases and the V segment lost 5 bases, leaving 3 bases of the junction unmatched. The CDR3 sequence is 15 residues long. Germline V gives CDR1 KGHSH, CDR2 LQKENI. In DNA, the CDR3 is TGTGCCAGCTCAAGACAGGGGGCCGTGAACACTGAAGCTTTCTTT. Its protein product is CASSRQGAVNTEAFF.

This clone was seen once. The J gene is TRBJ1-1, the V gene TRBV28; D is ambiguous. The V end was cut by 3 bases, the J end by 3 bases, with 8 bases between. This CDR3 comprises 13 residues. CDR1 MDHEN and CDR2 SYDVKM come from the germline V gene. The CDR3 nucleotides are TGTGCCAGCAGTTTTTTCGGGGACACTGAAGCTTTCTTT. This encodes CASSFFGDTEAFF.

V gene TRBV5-8 combines with J gene TRBJ2-6; the match to TRBD1 covers 8 bases. The CDR3 is 17 amino acids. J gave up 4 bases and V 0 bases, and 6 bases lay outside the gene matches. The germline gives CDR1 SGHTS, CDR2 YDEGEE. The DNA for the CDR3 is TGTGCCAGCAGCTTGGCCAGGGGGCGGGACGGGGCCAACGTCCTGACTTTC. This sequence encodes CASSLARGRDGANVLTF.

The chain combines TRBV6-5 with TRBJ2-7; TRBD2 aligns across 7 bases. The CDR3 is made up of 14 amino acids. From germline, CDR1 is MNHEY and CDR2 SVGAGI. V shed 7 bases and J 0 bases; nucleotides not matched to a gene: 6. The CDR3 loop is CASMERGSSYEQYF. CDR3 bases: TGTGCCAGCATGGAGCGGGGAAGCTCCTACGAGCAGTACTTC.

The J gene is TRBJ1-1, the V gene TRBV19; maybe TRBD1 (6 bases). The CDR3 consists of 15 residues. V lost 1 base, J lost 3 bases, and 12 bases lay in between. Germline V gene sequence: CDR1 LNHDA, CDR2 SQIVND (reference sequence). The CDR3 sequence is CASSIVEGGDTEAFF. CDR3 nucleotide sequence: TGTGCCAGTAGTATAGTTGAAGGGGGGGACACTGAAGCTTTCTTT.

This rearrangement joins TRBV29-1 to TRBJ2-5; 8 bases are shared with TRBD1. V lost 3 bases to trimming and J lost 4 bases; unmatched junction nucleotides: 4. The CDR3 is 13 amino acids. Germline CDR1 SQVTM, CDR2 ANQGSEA. The DNA for the CDR3 is TGCAGCGTTGACGGCCAGGGGGCAGAGACCCAGTACTTC. The encoded protein is CSVDGQGAETQYF.